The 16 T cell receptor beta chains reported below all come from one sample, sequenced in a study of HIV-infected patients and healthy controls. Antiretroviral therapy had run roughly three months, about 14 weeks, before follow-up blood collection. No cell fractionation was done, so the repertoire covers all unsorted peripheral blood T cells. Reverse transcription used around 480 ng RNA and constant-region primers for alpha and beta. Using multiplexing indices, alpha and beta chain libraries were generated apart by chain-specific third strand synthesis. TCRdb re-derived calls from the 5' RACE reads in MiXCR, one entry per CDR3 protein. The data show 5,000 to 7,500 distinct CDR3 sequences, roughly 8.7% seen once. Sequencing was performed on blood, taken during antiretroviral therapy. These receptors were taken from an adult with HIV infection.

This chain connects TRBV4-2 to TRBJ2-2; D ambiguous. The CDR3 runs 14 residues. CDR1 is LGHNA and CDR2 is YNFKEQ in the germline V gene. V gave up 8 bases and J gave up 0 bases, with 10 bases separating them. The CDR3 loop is CASERAPNTGELFF. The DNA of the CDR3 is TGTGCCAGCGAAAGAGCGCCGAACACCGGGGAGCTGTTTTTT.

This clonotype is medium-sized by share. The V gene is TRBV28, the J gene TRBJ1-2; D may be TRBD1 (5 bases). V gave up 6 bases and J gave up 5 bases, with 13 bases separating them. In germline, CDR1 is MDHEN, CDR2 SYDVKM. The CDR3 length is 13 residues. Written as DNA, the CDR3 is TGTGCCAGCAGGTTACAGGTCGAGTATGGCTACACCTTC. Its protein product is CASRLQVEYGYTF.

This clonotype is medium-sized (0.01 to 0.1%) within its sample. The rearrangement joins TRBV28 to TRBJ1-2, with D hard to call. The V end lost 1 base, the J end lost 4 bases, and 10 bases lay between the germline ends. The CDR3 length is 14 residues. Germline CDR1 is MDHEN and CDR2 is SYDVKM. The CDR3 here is CASSLSPEPYGYTF. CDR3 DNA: TGTGCCAGCAGTTTATCTCCAGAGCCCTATGGCTACACCTTC.

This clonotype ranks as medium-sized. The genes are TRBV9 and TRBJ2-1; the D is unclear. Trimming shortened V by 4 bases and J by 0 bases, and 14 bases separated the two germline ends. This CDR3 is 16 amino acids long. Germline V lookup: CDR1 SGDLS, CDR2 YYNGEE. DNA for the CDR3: TGTGCCAGCAGCCACCCTAAGCATAGCTCCTACAATGAGCAGTTCTTC. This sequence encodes CASSHPKHSSYNEQFF. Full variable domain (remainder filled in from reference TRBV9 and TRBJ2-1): DSGVTQTPKHLITATGQRVTLRCSPRSGDLSVYWYQQSLDQGLQFLIQYYNGEERAKGNILERFSAQQFPDLHSELNLSSLELGDSALYFCASSHPKHSSYNEQFFGPGTRLTVL.

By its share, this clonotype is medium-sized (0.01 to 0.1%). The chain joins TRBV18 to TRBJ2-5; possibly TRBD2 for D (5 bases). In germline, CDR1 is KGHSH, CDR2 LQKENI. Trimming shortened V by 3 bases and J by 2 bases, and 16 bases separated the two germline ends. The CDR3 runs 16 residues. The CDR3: CASSPFDRGPQETQYF. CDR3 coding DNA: TGTGCCAGCTCACCTTTCGATCGAGGGCCACAAGAGACCCAGTACTTC.

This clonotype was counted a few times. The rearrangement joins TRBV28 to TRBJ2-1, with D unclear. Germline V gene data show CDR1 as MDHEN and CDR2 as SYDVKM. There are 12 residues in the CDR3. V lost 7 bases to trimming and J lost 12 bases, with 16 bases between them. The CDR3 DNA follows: TGTGCCAGCACACGGGTGTCCGGATGGCAGTTCTTC. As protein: CASTRVSGWQFF.

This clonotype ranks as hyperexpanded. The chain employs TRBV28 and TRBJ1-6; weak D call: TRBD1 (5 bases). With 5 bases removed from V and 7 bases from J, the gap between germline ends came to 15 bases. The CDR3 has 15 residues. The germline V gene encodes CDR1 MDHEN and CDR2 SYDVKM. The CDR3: CASSPPEGLNSPLHF. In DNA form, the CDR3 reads TGTGCCAGCAGTCCCCCAGAGGGGTTGAATTCACCCCTCCACTTT.

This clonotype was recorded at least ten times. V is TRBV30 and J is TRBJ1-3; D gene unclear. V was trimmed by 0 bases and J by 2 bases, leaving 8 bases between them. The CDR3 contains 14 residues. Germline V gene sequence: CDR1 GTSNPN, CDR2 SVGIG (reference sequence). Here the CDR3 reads CAWSVRIPGNTIYF. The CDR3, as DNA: TGTGCCTGGAGTGTACGGATTCCTGGAAACACCATATATTTT.

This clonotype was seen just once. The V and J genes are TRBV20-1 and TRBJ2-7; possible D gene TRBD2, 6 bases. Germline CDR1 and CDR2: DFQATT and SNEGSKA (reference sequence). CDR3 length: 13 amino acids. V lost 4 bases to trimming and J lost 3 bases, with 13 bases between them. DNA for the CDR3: TGCAGTGCTATCCGCGAGACTAGCTACGAGCAGTACTTC. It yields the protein CSAIRETSYEQYF.

The CDR3 DNA follows: TGTGCCAGCAGTTTGGCACAGGGAAGTTTTAGCAATCAGCCCCAGCATTTT. Protein product: CASSLAQGSFSNQPQHF. The V gene is TRBV27, the J gene TRBJ1-5, with D possibly matching TRBD1 (6 bases). The CDR3 runs 17 residues. Trimming cost V 3 bases and J 0 bases, with 15 bases left between them. Germline CDR1 and CDR2: MNHEY and SMNVEV (reference sequence).

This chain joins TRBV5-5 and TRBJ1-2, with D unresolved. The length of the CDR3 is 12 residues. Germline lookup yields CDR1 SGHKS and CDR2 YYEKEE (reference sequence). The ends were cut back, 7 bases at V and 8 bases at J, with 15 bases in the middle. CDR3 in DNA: TGTGCCAGCGGAGGAAGCGATAGGGGCTACACCTTC. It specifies CASGGSDRGYTF. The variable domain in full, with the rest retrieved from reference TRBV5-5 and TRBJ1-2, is DAGVTQSPTHLIKTRGQQVTLRCSPISGHKSVSWYQQVLGQGPQFIFQYYEKEERGRGNFPDRFSARQFPNYSSELNVNALLLGDSALYLCASGGSDRGYTFGSGTRLTVV.

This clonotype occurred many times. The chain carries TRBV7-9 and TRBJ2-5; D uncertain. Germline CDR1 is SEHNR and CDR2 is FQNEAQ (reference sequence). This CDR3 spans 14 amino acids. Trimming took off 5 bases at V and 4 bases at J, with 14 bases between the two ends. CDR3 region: CASSTPLTLETQYF. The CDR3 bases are TGTGCCAGCAGCACCCCCCTGACCCTAGAGACCCAGTACTTC.

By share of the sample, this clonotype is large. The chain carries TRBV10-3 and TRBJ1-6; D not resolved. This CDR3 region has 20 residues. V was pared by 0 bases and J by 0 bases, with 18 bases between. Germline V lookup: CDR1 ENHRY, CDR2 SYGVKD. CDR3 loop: CAISESIREIESSYNSPLHF. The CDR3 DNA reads TGTGCCATCAGTGAGTCTATCCGAGAAATAGAAAGCTCCTATAATTCACCCCTCCACTTT.

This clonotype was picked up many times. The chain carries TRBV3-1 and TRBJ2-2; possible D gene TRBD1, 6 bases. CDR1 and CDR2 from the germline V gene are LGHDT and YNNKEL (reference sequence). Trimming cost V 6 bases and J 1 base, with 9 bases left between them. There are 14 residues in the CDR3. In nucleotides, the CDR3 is TGTGCCAGCAGATTACAGGGGAACACCGGGGAGCTGTTTTTT. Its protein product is CASRLQGNTGELFF.

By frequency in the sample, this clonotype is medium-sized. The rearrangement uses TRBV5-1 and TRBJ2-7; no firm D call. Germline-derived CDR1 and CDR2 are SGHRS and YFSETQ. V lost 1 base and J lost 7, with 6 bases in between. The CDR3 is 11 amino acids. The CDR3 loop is CASSLMGEQYF. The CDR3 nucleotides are TGCGCCAGCAGCTTGATGGGGGAGCAGTACTTC.

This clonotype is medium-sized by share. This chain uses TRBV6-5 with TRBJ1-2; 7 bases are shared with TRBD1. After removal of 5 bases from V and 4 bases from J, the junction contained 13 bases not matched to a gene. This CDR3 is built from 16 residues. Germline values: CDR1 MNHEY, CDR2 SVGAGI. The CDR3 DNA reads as TGTGCCAGCAGTATGGGGACGACAGGGAACTTCTATGGCTACACCTTC. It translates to CASSMGTTGNFYGYTF.